The T cell receptor beta chain described here comes from a study of blood T cell repertoires in COVID-19. Whole-study context: The study drew acute and convalescent COVID-19 samples from the United States, Italy and Spain. Sample material is recorded as cDNA or gDNA derived from T cells, B-cell-depleted T cells, or PBMCs.

Original processing notes: Reference gene primer amplification in the assay estimated nucleated cell counts. Repertoires were generated with immunoSEQ multiplex PCR, while TCRdb's copy carries only in-frame clones and drops some. The D gene and trimming were derived from the DNA, and the V and J assignments and clone size from that table. The sample has about 310,000 clones; around 86% are singletons. With 6 bases clipped from V and 10 bases from J, the junction kept 7 bases outside the gene matches. The CDR3 has 14 residues. Germline-derived CDR1 and CDR2 are MGHDK and SYGVNS. The chain combines TRBV25-1 with TRBJ1-6; 9 nucleotides line up with TRBD1. This clonotype was sampled from a man over 45 with active or convalescent COVID-19. The sequencing sample was made of peripheral blood. CDR3 DNA: TGTGCCAGCAGCCTACAGGGGGCTCGATCACCCCTCCACTTT. Translation: CASSLQGARSPLHF.